These 16 T cell receptor beta chains came from one sample sequenced in a study of shared clonotypes between healthy human individuals (dated by TCRdb to the early 2020s). The library was prepared using the immunoSEQ multiplex PCR assay. TCRdb holds this immuneACCESS table with in-frame rearrangements only. Some clones are missing; in checked studies, unresolved V genes explain under half, and the rest has no known cause. The sample profile shows 730,000 or so clones; about 78% of them were found once. The top ten hold 1.8% of the sample. Sequenced: memory CD4+ T cells sorted from blood. The cell subset or site label, read with the paper, signifies: CD45RA-negative fraction. The source of these receptors is a woman in her thirties in good health.

This chain joins TRBV5-6 and TRBJ2-5, with D unresolved. Germline CDR1 SGHDT, CDR2 YYEEEE. This CDR3 has 14 amino acids. Trimming removed 5 bases from V and 2 bases from J, with 13 bases in between. In DNA, the CDR3 is TGTGCCAGCAGTCGCCGGTTGCGGCAAGAGACCCAGTACTTC. This gives the protein CASSRRLRQETQYF.

This clone was detected once. The CDR3 nucleotides are TGCGCCAGCAGACAAGGACTAGCGGGACCTGCGAACACCGGGGAGCTGTTTTTT. This sequence encodes CASRQGLAGPANTGELFF. The chain links TRBV5-1 to TRBJ2-2, with 12 nucleotides matching TRBD2. Germline lookup yields CDR1 SGHRS and CDR2 YFSETQ. The CDR3 contains 18 residues. Germline trimming cut 5 bases from V and 0 bases from J; bases unmatched to any gene: 8.

The V call is TRBV6-1, the J call TRBJ2-5; TRBD1 is a possible D gene (6 bases). This CDR3 has 13 amino acids. Germline-derived CDR1 and CDR2 are MNHNS and SASEGT. Between the trimmed V and J ends, which lost 6 bases and 1 base, there was a span of 9 bases. CDR3 nucleotide sequence: TGTGCCAGCAGCGGACAGCCCCAAGAGACCCAGTACTTC. This encodes CASSGQPQETQYF.

The chain employs TRBV4-2 and TRBJ1-2, with D unclear. The V gene lost 1 base and the J gene lost 4 bases, with 10 bases spanning the gap. The CDR3 runs to 14 residues. The germline gives CDR1 LGHNA, CDR2 YNFKEQ. CDR3 amino acids: CASSQGIVSYGYTF. DNA for the CDR3: TGTGCCAGCAGCCAAGGGATAGTAAGCTATGGCTACACCTTC.

The rearrangement uses TRBV7-9 and TRBJ2-3; 9 nucleotides agree with TRBD2. This CDR3 contains 16 residues. V gave up 1 base and J gave up 0 bases; unmatched junction bases: 2. Germline V gene sequence: CDR1 SEHNR, CDR2 FQNEAQ (reference sequence). The CDR3 DNA reads as TGTGCCAGCAGCTTAGGCCTAGCGGGGAGCACAGATACGCAGTATTTT. This encodes CASSLGLAGSTDTQYF.

The chain has TRBV18 and TRBJ1-4; D is undetermined. V lost 6 bases and J 7 bases, leaving 21 bases between the germline ends. The CDR3 covers 16 residues. In germline, CDR1 is KGHSH, CDR2 LQKENI. The CDR3 protein is CASSPNIMQSIEKLFF. The CDR3 DNA reads TGTGCCAGCTCGCCGAATATCATGCAGTCTATTGAAAAACTGTTTTTT.

The chain links TRBV29-1 to TRBJ1-3; the D gene is possibly TRBD1 (5 bases). Germline CDR1 SQVTM, CDR2 ANQGSEA. V gave up 6 bases and J gave up 1 base, with 13 bases separating them. This CDR3 is 14 amino acids long. The CDR3 DNA follows: TGCAGCGTCGTGACAGTCGCTTCTGGAAACACCATATATTTT. Amino acid sequence: CSVVTVASGNTIYF.

This clone was seen ten or more times. This chain's CDR3 is CASSQVPRGQVVLGEGYTF. The CDR3 DNA is TGCGCCAGCAGCCAAGTCCCGAGGGGACAGGTAGTCCTCGGAGAGGGCTACACCTTC. This chain links TRBV4-1 with TRBJ1-2; TRBD1 aligns across 8 bases. V was clipped by 1 base and J by 8 bases; unmatched bases: 21. The germline CDR1 and CDR2 sequences are MGHRA and YSYEKL. This CDR3 has 19 residues.

Regarding this clone: It may be a read error: a sequence one base away is much more abundant. The chain carries TRBV2 and TRBJ2-1, with 11 bases lining up with TRBD2. The length of the CDR3 is 15 residues. The germline V gene encodes CDR1 SNHLY and CDR2 FYNNEI. With 6 bases clipped from V and 2 bases from J, the junction kept 3 bases outside the gene matches. The CDR3 DNA sequence: TGTGCCAGCAGCGAGACTAGCGGGACCTACAATGAGCAGTTCTTC. Translation gives CASSETSGTYNEQFF.

The V and J genes are TRBV18 and TRBJ1-1; D may be TRBD1 (6 bases). Per germline, CDR1 KGHSH and CDR2 LQKENI. V lost 3 bases to trimming and J lost 6 bases, with 14 bases between them. The CDR3 spans 14 residues. CDR3 sequence reads: CASSPGRGAAEAFF. The CDR3 coding sequence is TGTGCCAGCTCACCCGGGAGGGGGGCCGCTGAAGCTTTCTTT.

J is TRBJ2-1 and V is TRBV11-2; 13 bases agree with TRBD2. The CDR3 spans 17 residues. V gave up 5 bases and J gave up 8 bases; unmatched junction bases: 12. CDR1 and CDR2 from the germline V gene are SGHAT and FQNNGV. The CDR3 bases are TGTGCCAGCAGCAGGAGGAGGACTAGCGGGAGAGTGTATGAGCAGTTCTTC. It encodes CASSRRRTSGRVYEQFF.

CDR3 residues: CASSQGVVGYEQYF. CDR3 DNA: TGTGCCAGCAGTCAAGGGGTAGTAGGCTACGAGCAGTACTTC. The chain joins TRBV6-1 to TRBJ2-7, with a weak D call TRBD1 (5 bases). V dropped 5 bases and J dropped 3 bases, with 14 bases sitting between them. The CDR3 runs to 14 residues. CDR1 and CDR2 from the germline V gene are MNHNS and SASEGT.

This clone was seen more than once but under ten times. The chain recombines TRBV7-3 with TRBJ2-5, with 11 nucleotides matching TRBD2. Trimming removed 5 bases from V and 5 bases from J; junction bases left unmatched: 10. This CDR3 region has 16 residues. From germline, CDR1 is SGHTA and CDR2 FQGTGA. The CDR3 coding sequence is TGTGCCAGCAGCCCCACCGGTAGCGGGAGGGTGGAGACCCAGTACTTC. It encodes CASSPTGSGRVETQYF.

The J gene is TRBJ2-5, the V gene TRBV5-1; TRBD2 is a possible D gene (6 bases). The CDR3 loop spans 15 amino acids. The germline V and J ends were trimmed by 5 bases and 2 bases, with 16 bases remaining between them. Germline CDR1 SGHRS, CDR2 YFSETQ. CDR3 bases: TGCGCCAGCAGAGATATACCGGGGGTTCAAGAGACCCAGTACTTC. The encoded protein is CASRDIPGVQETQYF.

The CDR3 loop is CASSLGNVYEQYF. The DNA for the CDR3 is TGTGCCAGCAGTTTAGGCAACGTCTACGAGCAGTACTTC. The chain uses TRBV28 and TRBJ2-7; D ambiguous. The length of the CDR3 is 13 residues. Trimming pared 2 bases from V and 3 bases from J, leaving 8 bases between. CDR1 is MDHEN, CDR2 SYDVKM, per germline.

The chain combines TRBV18 with TRBJ1-5; no reliable D call. The CDR3 consists of 13 residues. V was cut by 2 bases and J by 5 bases, with 7 bases left in between. Germline CDR1 reads KGHSH; CDR2 reads LQKENI. The CDR3 bases are TGTGCCAGCTCACCAGGGTTCGATCAGCCCCAGCATTTT. Translation gives CASSPGFDQPQHF. The entire variable domain, with the rest obtained from reference TRBV18 and TRBJ1-5, is as follows: NAGVMQNPRHLVRRRGQEARLRCSPMKGHSHVYWYRQLPEEGLKFMVYLQKENIIDESGMPKERFSAEFPKEGPSILRIQQVVRGDSAAYFCASSPGFDQPQHFGDGTRLSIL.